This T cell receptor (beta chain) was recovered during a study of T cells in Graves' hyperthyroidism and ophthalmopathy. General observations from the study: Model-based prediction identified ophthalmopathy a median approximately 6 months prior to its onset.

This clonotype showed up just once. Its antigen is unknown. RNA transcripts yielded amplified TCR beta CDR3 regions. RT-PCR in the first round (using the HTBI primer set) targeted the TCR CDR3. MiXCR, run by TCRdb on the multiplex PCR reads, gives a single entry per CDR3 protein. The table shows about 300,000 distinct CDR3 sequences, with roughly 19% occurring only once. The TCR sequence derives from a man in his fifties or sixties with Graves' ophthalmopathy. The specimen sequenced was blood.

CDR3 DNA sequence: TGCGCCAGCAGCCATACCGGACAGGTGGGGGGCTACACCTTC. It codes for CASSHTGQVGGYTF. The chain combines TRBV4-1 with TRBJ1-2, with 7 bases aligning to TRBD1. CDR3 length: 14 amino acids. The germline V gene encodes CDR1 MGHRA and CDR2 YSYEKL. With 3 bases clipped from V and 8 bases from J, the junction kept 9 bases outside the gene matches.